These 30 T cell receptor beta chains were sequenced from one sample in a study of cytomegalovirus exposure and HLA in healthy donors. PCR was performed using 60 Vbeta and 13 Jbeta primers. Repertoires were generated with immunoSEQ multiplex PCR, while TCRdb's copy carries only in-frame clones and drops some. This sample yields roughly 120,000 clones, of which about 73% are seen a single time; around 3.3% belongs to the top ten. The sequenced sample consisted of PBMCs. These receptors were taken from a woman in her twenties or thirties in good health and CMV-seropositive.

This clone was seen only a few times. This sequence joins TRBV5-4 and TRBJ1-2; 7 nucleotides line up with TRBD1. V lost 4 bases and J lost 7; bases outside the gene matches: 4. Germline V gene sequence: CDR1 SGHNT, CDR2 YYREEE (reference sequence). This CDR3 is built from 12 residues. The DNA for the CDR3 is TGTGCCAGCAGCAATCAGGGGGGTGGCTACACCTTC. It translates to CASSNQGGGYTF. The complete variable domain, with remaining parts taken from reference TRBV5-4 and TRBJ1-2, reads ETGVTQSPTHLIKTRGQQVTLRCSSQSGHNTVSWYQQALGQGPQFIFQYYREEENGRGNFPPRFSGLQFPNYSSELNVNALELDDSALYLCASSNQGGGYTFGSGTRLTVV.

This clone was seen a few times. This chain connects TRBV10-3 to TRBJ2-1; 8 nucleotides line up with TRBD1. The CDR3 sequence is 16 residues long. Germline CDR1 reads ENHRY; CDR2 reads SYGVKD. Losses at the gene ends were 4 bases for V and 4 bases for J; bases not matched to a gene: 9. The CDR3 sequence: CAISATTGEAYNEQFF. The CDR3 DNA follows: TGTGCCATCAGTGCCACGACAGGGGAAGCATACAATGAGCAGTTCTTC.

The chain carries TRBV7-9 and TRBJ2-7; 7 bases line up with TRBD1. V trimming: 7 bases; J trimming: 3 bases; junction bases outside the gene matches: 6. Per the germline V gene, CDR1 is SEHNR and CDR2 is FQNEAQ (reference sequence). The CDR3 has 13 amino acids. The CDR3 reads CASIRTGGYEQYF. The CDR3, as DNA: TGTGCCAGCATCAGGACAGGAGGCTACGAGCAGTACTTC.

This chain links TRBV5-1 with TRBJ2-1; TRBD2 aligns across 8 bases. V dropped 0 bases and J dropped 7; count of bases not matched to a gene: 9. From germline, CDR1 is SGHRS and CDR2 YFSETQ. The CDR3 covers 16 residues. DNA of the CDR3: TGCGCCAGCAGCTTGGCGGGGGGGCGGGAGGAGAATGAGCAGTTCTTC. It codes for CASSLAGGREENEQFF.

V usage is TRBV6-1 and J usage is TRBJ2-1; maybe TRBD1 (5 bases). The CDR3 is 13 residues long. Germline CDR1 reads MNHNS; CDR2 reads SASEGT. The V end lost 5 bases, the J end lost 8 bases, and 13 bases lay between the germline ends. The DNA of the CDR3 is TGTGCCAGCAGTCATAAAGGGGCCTATGAGCAGTTCTTC. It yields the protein CASSHKGAYEQFF.

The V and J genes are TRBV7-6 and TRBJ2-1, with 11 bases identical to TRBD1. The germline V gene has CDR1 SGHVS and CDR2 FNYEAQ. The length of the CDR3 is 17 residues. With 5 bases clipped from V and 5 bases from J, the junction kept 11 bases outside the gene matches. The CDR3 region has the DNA TGTGCCAGCAGCCCCATCCCGGGACAGGGGGTCCACAATGAGCAGTTCTTC. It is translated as CASSPIPGQGVHNEQFF.

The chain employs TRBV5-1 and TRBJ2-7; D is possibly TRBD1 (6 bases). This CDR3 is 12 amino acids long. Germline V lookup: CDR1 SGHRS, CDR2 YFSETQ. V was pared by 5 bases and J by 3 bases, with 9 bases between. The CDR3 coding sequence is TGCGCCAGCAGGTGGGACAACTACGAGCAGTACTTC. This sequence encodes CASRWDNYEQYF. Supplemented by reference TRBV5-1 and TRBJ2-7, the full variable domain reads KAGVTQTPRYLIKTRGQQVTLSCSPISGHRSVSWYQQTPGQGLQFLFEYFSETQRNKGNFPGRFSGRQFSNSRSEMNVSTLELGDSALYLCASRWDNYEQYFGPGTRLTVT.

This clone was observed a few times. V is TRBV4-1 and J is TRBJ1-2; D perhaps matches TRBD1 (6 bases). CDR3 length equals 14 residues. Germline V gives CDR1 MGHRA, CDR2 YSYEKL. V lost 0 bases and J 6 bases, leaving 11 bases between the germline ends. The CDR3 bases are TGCGCCAGCAGCCAAGATCTGGCAGGGGATGGCTACACCTTC. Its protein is CASSQDLAGDGYTF.

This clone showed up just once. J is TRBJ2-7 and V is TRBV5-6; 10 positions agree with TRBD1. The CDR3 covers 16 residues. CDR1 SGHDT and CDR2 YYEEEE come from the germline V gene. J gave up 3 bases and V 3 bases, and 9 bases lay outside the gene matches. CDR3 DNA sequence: TGTGCCAGCAGCTCCTCCAGGACAGGGGGTTACTACGAGCAGTACTTC. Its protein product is CASSSSRTGGYYEQYF.

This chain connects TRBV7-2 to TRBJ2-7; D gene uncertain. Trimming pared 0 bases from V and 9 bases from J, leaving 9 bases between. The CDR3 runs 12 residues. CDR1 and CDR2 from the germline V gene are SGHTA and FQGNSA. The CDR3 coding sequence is TGTGCCAGCAGCTTAGCGGGCTCTGGGCAGTACTTC. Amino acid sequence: CASSLAGSGQYF. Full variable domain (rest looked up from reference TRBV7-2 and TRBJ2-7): GAGVSQSPSNKVTEKGKDVELRCDPISGHTALYWYRQSLGQGLEFLIYFQGNSAPDKSGLPSDRFSAERTGGSVSTLTIQRTQQEDSAVYLCASSLAGSGQYFGPGTRLTVT.

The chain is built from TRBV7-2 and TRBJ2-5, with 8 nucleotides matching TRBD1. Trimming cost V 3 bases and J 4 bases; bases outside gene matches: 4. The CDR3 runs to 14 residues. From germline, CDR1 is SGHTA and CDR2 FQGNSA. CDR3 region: CASSFQGAGETQYF. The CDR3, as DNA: TGTGCCAGCAGCTTCCAGGGGGCGGGAGAGACCCAGTACTTC.

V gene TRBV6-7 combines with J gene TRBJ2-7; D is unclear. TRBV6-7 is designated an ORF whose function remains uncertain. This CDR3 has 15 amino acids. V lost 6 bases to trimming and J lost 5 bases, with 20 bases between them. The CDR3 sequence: CASRHTVSPRHEQYF. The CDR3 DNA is TGTGCCAGCAGACACACAGTGAGCCCCCGCCACGAGCAGTACTTC.

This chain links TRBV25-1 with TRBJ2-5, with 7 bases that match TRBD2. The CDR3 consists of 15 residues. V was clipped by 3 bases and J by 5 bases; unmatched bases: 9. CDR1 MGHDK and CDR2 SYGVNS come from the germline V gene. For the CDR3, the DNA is TGTGCCAGCAGTGAGGTCCGGAACGGGGGGGAGACCCAGTACTTC. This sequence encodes CASSEVRNGGETQYF.

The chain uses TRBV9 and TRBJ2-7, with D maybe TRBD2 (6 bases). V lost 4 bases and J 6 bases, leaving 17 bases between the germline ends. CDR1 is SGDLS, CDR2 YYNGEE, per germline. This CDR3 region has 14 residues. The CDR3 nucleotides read TGTGCCAGCAGCCCCCGGACCTTTAGCGGCGAGCAGTACTTC. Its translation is CASSPRTFSGEQYF. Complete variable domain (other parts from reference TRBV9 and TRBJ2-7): DSGVTQTPKHLITATGQRVTLRCSPRSGDLSVYWYQQSLDQGLQFLIQYYNGEERAKGNILERFSAQQFPDLHSELNLSSLELGDSALYFCASSPRTFSGEQYFGPGTRLTVT.

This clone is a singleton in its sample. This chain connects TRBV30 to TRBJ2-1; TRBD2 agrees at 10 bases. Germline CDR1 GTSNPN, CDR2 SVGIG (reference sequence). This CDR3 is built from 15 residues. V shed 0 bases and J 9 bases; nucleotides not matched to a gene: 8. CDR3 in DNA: TGTGCCTGGAGTGTTTCAGCGGGGGGGAAGAGTGAGCAGTTCTTC. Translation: CAWSVSAGGKSEQFF. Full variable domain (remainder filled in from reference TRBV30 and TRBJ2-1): SQTIHQWPATLVQPVGSPLSLECTVEGTSNPNLYWYRQAAGRGLQLLFYSVGIGQISSEVPQNLSASRPQDRQFILSSKKLLLSDSGFYLCAWSVSAGGKSEQFFGPGTRLTVL.

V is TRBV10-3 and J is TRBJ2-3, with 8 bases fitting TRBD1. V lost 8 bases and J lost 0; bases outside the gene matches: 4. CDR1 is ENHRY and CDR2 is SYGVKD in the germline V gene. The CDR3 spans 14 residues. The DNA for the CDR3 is TGTGCCATCGGACAGGGCGGGAGCACAGATACGCAGTATTTT. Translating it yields CAIGQGGSTDTQYF.

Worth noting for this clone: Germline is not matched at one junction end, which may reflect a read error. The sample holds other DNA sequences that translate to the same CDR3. The CDR3 DNA sequence: TGCGCCAGCAGTGTTTGGTCCAGGTATGGCTACACCTTC. Translating it yields CASSVWSRYGYTF. J is TRBJ1-2 and V is TRBV6-1; D remains ambiguous. This CDR3 is built from 13 residues. Germline loops: CDR1 MNHNS, CDR2 SASEGT.

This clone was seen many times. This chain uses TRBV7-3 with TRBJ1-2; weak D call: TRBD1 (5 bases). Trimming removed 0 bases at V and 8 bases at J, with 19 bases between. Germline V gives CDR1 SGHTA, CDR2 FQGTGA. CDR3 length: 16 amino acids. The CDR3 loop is CASSLTPMAGPSGYTF. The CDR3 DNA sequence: TGTGCCAGCAGCTTAACTCCTATGGCGGGACCCTCAGGCTACACCTTC.

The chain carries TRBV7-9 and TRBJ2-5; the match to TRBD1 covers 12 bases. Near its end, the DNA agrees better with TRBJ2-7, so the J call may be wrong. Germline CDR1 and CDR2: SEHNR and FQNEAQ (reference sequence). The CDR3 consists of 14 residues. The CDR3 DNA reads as TGTGCCAGCAGCTTAGGGGACAGGGGGCGCGAGCAGTACTTC. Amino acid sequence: CASSLGDRGREQYF.

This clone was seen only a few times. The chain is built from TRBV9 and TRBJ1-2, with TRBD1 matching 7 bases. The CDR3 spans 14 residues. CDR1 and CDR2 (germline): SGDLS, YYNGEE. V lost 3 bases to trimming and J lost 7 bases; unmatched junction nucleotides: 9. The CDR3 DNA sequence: TGTGCCAGCAGCGCACGGGACAGTTTAATTGGCTACACCTTC. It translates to CASSARDSLIGYTF.

The CDR3 loop is CASSYSSQGRTEAFF. In DNA form, the CDR3 reads TGTGCCAGCAGTTACTCGTCGCAGGGAAGGACTGAAGCTTTCTTT. The genes are TRBV6-5 and TRBJ1-1, with D perhaps TRBD1 (5 bases). The CDR3 extends over 15 amino acids. CDR1 is MNHEY and CDR2 is SVGAGI in the germline V gene. The germline V and J ends were trimmed by 0 bases and 5 bases, with 13 bases remaining between them.

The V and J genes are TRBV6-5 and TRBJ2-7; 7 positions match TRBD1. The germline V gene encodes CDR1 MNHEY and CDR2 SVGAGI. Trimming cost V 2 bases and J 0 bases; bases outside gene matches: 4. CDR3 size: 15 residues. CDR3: CASSYTQGPSYEQYF. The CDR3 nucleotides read TGTGCCAGCAGTTACACACAGGGGCCCTCCTACGAGCAGTACTTC.

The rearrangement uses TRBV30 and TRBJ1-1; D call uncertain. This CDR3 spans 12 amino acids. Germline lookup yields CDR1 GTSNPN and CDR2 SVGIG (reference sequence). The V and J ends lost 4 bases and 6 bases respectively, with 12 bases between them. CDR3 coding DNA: TGTGCCTGGAACTCCGCTCGCTCTGAAGCTTTCTTT. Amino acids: CAWNSARSEAFF.

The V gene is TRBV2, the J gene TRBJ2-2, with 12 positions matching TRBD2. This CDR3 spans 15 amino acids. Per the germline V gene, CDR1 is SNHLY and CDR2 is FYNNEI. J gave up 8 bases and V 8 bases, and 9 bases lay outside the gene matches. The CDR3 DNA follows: TGTGCCAGCTTATCTCATGGGACTAGCGGGGGGGAGCTGTTTTTT. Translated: CASLSHGTSGGELFF.

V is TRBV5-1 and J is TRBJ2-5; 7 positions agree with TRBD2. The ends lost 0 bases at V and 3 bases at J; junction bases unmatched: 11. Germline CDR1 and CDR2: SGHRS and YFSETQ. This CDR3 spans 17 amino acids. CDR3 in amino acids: CASSLVVTNAGEETQYF. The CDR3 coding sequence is TGCGCCAGCAGCTTGGTGGTAACCAATGCGGGGGAAGAGACCCAGTACTTC.

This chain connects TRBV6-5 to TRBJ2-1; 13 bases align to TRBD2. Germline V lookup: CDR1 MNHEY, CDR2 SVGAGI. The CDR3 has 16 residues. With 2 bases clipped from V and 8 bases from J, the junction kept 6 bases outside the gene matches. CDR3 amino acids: CASSYPGLAGRDEQFF. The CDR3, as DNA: TGTGCCAGCAGTTACCCGGGACTAGCGGGGAGGGATGAGCAGTTCTTC.

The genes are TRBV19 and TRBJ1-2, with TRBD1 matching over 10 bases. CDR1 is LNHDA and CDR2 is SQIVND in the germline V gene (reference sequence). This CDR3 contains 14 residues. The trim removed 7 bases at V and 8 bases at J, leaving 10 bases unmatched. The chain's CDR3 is CASTGTGAPLGYTF. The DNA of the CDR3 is TGTGCCAGTACCGGGACAGGGGCTCCCCTAGGCTACACCTTC.

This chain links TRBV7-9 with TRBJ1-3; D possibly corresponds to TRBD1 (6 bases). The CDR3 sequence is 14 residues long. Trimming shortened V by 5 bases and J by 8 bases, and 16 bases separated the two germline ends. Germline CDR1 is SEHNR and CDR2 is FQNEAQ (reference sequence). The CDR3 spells CASSHNRVQDTIYF. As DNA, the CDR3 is TGTGCCAGCAGCCATAACAGGGTACAAGACACCATATATTTT.

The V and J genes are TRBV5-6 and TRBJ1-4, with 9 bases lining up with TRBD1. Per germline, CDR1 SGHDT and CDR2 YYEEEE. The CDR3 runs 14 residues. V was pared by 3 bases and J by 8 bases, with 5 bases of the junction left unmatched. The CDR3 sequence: CASSSQGAGEKLFF. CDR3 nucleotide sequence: TGTGCCAGCAGCTCACAGGGGGCAGGAGAAAAACTGTTTTTT. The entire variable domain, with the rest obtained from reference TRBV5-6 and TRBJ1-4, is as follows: DAGVTQSPTHLIKTRGQQVTLRCSPKSGHDTVSWYQQALGQGPQFIFQYYEEEERQRGNFPDRFSGHQFPNYSSELNVNALLLGDSALYLCASSSQGAGEKLFFGSGTQLSVL.

The CDR3 DNA is TGCGCCAGCAGCCAAGAGGCAGGAGGGAGCTACACCTTC. Amino acid sequence: CASSQEAGGSYTF. The chain links TRBV4-1 to TRBJ1-2; no definite D call. V lost 0 bases and J lost 9, with 11 bases in between. The CDR3 totals 13 residues. Germline CDR1 is MGHRA and CDR2 is YSYEKL.